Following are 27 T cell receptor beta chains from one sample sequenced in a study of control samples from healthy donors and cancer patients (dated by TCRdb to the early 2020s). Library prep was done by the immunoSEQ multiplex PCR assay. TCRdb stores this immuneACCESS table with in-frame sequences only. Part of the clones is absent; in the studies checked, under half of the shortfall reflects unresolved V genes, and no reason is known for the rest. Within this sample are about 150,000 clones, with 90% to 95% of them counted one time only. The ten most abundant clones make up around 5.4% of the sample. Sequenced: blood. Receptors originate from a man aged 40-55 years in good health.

DNA of the CDR3: TGTGCCAGCAGGGGGACCGACAGGGCATCCTACGAGCAGTACTTC. Amino acids: CASRGTDRASYEQYF. The J gene is TRBJ2-7, the V gene TRBV6-5; 7 nucleotides line up with TRBD1. The CDR3 covers 15 residues. CDR1 is MNHEY and CDR2 is SVGAGI in the germline V gene. V trimming: 6 bases; J trimming: 1 base; junction bases outside the gene matches: 9.

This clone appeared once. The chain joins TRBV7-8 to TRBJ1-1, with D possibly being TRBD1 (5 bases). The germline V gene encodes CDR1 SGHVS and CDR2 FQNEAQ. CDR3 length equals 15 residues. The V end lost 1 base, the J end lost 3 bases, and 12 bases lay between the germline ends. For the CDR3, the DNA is TGTGCCAGCAGCTTAGAGGTGGCAGGGCACACTGAAGCTTTCTTT. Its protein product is CASSLEVAGHTEAFF.

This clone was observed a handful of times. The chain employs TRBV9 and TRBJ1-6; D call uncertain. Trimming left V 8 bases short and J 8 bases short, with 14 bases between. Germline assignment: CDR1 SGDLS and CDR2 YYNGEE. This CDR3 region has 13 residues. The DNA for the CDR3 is TGTGCCAGGGCGATTGATGTGGATTCACCCCTCCACTTT. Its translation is CARAIDVDSPLHF.

The CDR3 nucleotides read TGCGCCAGCAGCTTGGGGACCCTTTCCTACGAGCAGTACTTC. It codes for CASSLGTLSYEQYF. The chain links TRBV5-1 to TRBJ2-7; D is unresolved. Trimming removed 0 bases from V and 1 base from J, with 8 bases in between. This CDR3 has 14 amino acids. Germline CDR1 SGHRS, CDR2 YFSETQ.

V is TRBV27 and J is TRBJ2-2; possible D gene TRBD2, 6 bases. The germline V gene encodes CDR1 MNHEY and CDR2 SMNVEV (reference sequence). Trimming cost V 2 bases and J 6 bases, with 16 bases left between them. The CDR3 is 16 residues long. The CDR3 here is CASSLEEGQTAGELFF. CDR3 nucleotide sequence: TGTGCCAGCAGTTTAGAGGAGGGGCAAACGGCCGGGGAGCTGTTTTTT.

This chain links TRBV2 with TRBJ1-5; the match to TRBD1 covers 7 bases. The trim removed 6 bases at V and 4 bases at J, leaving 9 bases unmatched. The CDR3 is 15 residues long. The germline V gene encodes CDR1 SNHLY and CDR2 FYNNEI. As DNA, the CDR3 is TGTGCCAGCAGGCCCCCGGGACAGTCGAATCAGCCCCAGCATTTT. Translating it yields CASRPPGQSNQPQHF.

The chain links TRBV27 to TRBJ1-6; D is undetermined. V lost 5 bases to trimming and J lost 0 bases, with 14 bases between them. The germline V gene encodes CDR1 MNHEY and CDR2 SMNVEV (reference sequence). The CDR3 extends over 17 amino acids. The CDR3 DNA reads TGTGCCAGCAGTGCGACGGCCCGGAGCTCCTATAATTCACCCCTCCACTTT. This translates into CASSATARSSYNSPLHF.

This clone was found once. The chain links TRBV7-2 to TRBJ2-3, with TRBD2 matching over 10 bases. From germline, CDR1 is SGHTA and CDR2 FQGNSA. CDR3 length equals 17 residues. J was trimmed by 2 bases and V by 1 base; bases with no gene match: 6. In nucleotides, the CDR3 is TGTGCCAGCAGCTTAGGCGCTAGCGGGGGTTACACAGATACGCAGTATTTT. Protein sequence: CASSLGASGGYTDTQYF.

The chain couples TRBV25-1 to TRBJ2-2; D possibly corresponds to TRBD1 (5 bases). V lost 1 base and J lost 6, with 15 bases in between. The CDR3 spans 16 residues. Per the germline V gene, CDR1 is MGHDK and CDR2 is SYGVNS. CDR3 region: CASSELGRGRAGELFF. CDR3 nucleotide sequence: TGTGCCAGCAGTGAATTAGGAAGGGGAAGGGCCGGGGAGCTGTTTTTT.

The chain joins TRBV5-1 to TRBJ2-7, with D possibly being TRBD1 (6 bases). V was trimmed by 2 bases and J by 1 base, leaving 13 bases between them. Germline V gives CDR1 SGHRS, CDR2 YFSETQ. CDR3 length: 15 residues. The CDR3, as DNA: TGCGCCAGCAGCTTCGGACAGTCCCCTTCCTACGAGCAGTACTTC. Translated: CASSFGQSPSYEQYF.

CDR3 loop: CASSVTGQGGNTIYF. The DNA for the CDR3 is TGTGCCAGCAGCGTAACGGGACAGGGAGGAAACACCATATATTTT. The V call is TRBV9, the J call TRBJ1-3, with 9 bases that match TRBD1. The CDR3 is 15 residues long. V lost 1 base and J lost 4; bases outside the gene matches: 3. Germline loops: CDR1 SGDLS, CDR2 YYNGEE. Full variable domain (remainder filled in from reference TRBV9 and TRBJ1-3): DSGVTQTPKHLITATGQRVTLRCSPRSGDLSVYWYQQSLDQGLQFLIQYYNGEERAKGNILERFSAQQFPDLHSELNLSSLELGDSALYFCASSVTGQGGNTIYFGEGSWLTVV.

CDR3 bases: TGCAGCGTTGGGGCGGGTAGGGGCTCACCCCTCCACTTT. The encoded protein is CSVGAGRGSPLHF. The J gene is TRBJ1-6, the V gene TRBV29-1, with TRBD1 as a possible D gene (5 bases). Trimming shortened V by 4 bases and J by 10 bases, and 14 bases separated the two germline ends. This CDR3 region has 13 residues. Germline V lookup: CDR1 SQVTM, CDR2 ANQGSEA. The entire variable domain, with the rest obtained from reference TRBV29-1 and TRBJ1-6, is as follows: SAVISQKPSRDICQRGTSLTIQCQVDSQVTMMFWYRQQPGQSLTLIATANQGSEATYESGFVIDKFPISRPNLTFSTLTVSNMSPEDSSIYLCSVGAGRGSPLHFGNGTRLTVT.

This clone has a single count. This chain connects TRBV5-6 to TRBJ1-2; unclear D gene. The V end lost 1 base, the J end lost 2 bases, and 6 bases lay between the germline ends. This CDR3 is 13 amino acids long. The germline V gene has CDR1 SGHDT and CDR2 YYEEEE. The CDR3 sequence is CASSLRRNYGYTF. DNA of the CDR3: TGTGCCAGCAGCTTGAGGAGAAACTATGGCTACACCTTC.

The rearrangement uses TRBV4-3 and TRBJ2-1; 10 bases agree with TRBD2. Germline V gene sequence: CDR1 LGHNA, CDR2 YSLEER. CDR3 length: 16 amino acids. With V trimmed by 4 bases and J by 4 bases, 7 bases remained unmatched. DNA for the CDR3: TGCGCCAGCAGCCCTGCCGCACTAGCGGGGTACAATGAGCAGTTCTTC. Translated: CASSPAALAGYNEQFF.

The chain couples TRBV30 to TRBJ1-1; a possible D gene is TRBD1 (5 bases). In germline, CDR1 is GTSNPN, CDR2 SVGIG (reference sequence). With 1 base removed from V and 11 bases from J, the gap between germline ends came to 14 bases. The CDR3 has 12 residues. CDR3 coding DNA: TGTGCCTGGAGTGGGGGACTTCGATGGGCTTTCTTT. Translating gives CAWSGGLRWAFF.

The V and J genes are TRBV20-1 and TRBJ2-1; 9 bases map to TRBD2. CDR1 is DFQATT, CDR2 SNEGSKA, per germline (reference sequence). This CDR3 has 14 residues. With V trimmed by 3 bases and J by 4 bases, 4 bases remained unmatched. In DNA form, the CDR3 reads TGCAGTGCTAGTAGCGGGGGACGGTACAATGAGCAGTTCTTC. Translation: CSASSGGRYNEQFF.

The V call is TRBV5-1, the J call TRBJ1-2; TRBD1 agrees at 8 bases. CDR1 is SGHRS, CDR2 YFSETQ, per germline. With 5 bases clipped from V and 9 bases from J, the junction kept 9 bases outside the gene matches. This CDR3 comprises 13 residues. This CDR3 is CASRTGQGTSYTF. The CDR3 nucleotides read TGCGCCAGCAGGACCGGACAGGGAACGAGCTACACCTTC.

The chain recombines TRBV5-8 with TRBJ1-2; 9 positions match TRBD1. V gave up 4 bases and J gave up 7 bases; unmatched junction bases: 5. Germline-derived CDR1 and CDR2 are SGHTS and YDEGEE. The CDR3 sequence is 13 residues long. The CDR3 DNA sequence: TGTGCCAGCAGCGGCATGACAGGGGGTGGCTACACCTTC. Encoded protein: CASSGMTGGGYTF.

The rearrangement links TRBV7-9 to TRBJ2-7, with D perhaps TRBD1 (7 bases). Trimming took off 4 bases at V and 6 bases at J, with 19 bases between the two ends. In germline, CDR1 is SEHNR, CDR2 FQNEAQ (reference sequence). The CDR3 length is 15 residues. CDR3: CASSYWEVAGGEQYF. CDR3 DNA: TGTGCCAGCAGCTACTGGGAGGTGGCAGGGGGCGAGCAGTACTTC. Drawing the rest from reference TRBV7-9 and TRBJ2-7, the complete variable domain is DTGVSQNPRHKITKRGQNVTFRCDPISEHNRLYWYRQTLGQGPEFLTYFQNEAQLEKSRLLSDRFSAERPKGSFSTLEIQRTEQGDSAMYLCASSYWEVAGGEQYFGPGTRLTVT.

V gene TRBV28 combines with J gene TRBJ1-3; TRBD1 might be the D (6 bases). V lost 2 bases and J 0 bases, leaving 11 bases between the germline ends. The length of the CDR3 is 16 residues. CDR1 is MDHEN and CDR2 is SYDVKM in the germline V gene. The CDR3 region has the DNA TGTGCCAGCAGTTTACCAGGGGTCTCCTCTGGAAACACCATATATTTT. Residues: CASSLPGVSSGNTIYF.

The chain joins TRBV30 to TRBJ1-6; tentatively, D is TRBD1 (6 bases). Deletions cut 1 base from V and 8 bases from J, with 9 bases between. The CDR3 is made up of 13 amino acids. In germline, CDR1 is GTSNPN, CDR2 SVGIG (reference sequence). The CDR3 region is CAWSAQGDSPLHF. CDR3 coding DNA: TGTGCCTGGAGTGCACAGGGAGATTCACCCCTCCACTTT.

In DNA form, the CDR3 reads TGCGCCAGCAGCCTGGAGGCGGGACAGATACAAGAGACCCAGTACTTC. This encodes CASSLEAGQIQETQYF. This rearrangement joins TRBV5-1 to TRBJ2-5, with D possibly matching TRBD1 (7 bases). V lost 4 bases and J 2 bases, leaving 18 bases between the germline ends. The CDR3 is made up of 16 amino acids. In germline, CDR1 is SGHRS, CDR2 YFSETQ.

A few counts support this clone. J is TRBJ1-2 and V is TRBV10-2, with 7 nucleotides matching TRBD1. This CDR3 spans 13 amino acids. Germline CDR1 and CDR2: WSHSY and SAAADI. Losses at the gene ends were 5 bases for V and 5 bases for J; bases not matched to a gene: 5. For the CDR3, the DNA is TGCGCCAGCAGTCCAGGGGGGAGATATGGCTACACCTTC. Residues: CASSPGGRYGYTF.

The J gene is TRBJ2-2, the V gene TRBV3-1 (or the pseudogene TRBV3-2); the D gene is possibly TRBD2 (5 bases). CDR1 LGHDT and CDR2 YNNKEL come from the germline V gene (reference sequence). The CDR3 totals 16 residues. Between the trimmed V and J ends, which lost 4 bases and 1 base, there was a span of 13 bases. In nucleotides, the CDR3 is TGTGCCAGCAGCCGACCGGCGGGCTGGAACACCGGGGAGCTGTTTTTT. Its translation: CASSRPAGWNTGELFF.

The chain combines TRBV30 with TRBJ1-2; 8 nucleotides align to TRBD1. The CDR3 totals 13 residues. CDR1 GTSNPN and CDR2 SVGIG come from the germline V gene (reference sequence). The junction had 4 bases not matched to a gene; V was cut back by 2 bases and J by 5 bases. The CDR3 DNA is TGTGCCTGGAGTCAAACAGGGGGATATGGCTACACCTTC. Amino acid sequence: CAWSQTGGYGYTF.

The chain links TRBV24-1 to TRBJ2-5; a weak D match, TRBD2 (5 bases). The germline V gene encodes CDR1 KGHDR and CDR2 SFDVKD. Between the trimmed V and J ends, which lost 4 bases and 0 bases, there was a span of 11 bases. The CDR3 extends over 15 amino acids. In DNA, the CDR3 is TGTGCCACCAGTGACCACGGGGAGTACCAAGAGACCCAGTACTTC. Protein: CATSDHGEYQETQYF.

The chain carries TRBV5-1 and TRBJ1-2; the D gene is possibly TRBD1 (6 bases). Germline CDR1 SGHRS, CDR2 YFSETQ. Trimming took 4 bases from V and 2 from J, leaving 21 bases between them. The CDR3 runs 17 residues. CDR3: CASSPTQTGRGNYGYTF. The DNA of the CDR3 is TGCGCCAGCAGCCCTACCCAAACAGGGAGAGGAAACTATGGCTACACCTTC.